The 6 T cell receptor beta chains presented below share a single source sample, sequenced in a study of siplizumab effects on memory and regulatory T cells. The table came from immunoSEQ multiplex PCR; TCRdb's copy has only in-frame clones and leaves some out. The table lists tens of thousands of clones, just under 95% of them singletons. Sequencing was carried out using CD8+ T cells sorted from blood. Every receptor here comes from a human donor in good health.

CDR3 amino acids: CASTERARGNTIYF. The CDR3 nucleotides read TGTGCCAGCACTGAAAGGGCGCGAGGAAACACCATATATTTT. The chain combines TRBV28 with TRBJ1-3; D is uncertain. The CDR3 runs 14 residues. Trimming removed 7 bases at V and 4 bases at J, with 14 bases between. CDR1 is MDHEN and CDR2 is SYDVKM in the germline V gene.

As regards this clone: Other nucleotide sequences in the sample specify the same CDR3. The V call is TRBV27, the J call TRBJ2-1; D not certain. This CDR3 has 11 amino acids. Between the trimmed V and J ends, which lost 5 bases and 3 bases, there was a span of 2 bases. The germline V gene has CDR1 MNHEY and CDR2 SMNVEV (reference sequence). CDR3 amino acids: CASSLYNEQFF. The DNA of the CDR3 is TGTGCCAGCAGTCTCTACAATGAGCAGTTCTTC.

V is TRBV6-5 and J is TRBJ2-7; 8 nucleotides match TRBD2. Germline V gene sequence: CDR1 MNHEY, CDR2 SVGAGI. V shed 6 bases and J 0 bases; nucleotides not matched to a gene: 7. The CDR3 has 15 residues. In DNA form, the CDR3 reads TGTGCCAGCAGCGTCCAGGCGGGGGGCTCCTACGAGCAGTACTTC. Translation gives CASSVQAGGSYEQYF.

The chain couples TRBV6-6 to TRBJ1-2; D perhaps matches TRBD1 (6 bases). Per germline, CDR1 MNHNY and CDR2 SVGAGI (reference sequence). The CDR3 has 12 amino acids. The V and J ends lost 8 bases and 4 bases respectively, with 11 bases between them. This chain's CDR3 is CASLGGAYGYTF. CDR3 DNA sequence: TGTGCCAGCTTAGGGGGGGCCTATGGCTACACCTTC.

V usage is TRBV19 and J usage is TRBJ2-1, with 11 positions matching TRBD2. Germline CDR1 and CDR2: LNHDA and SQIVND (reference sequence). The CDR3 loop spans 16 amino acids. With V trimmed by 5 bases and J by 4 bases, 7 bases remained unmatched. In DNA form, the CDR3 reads TGTGCCAGTAGTGGCCGGACTAGCGGGCCATACAATGAGCAGTTCTTC. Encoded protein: CASSGRTSGPYNEQFF.

The CDR3 region has the DNA TGTGCCAGCCGGCCAGCTGCAGATGAGCAGTTCTTC. This translates into CASRPAADEQFF. V is TRBV2 and J is TRBJ2-1; D gene uncertain. The CDR3 spans 12 residues. Germline CDR1 and CDR2: SNHLY and FYNNEI. The V end was cut by 8 bases, the J end by 8 bases, with 13 bases between.